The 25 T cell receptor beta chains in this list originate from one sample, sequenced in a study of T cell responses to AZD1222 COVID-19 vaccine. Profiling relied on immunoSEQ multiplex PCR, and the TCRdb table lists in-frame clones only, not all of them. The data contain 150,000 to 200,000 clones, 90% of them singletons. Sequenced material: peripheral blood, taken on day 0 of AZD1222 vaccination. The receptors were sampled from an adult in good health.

The CDR3 is CASSPSSRQGSDTQYF. The CDR3 bases are TGTGCCAGCAGCCCTTCGTCTCGGCAGGGGTCAGATACGCAGTATTTT. The chain recombines TRBV6-2 or TRBV6-3 with TRBJ2-3; a possible D gene is TRBD1 (6 bases). V was clipped by 6 bases and J by 4 bases, with 20 bases between them. CDR1 and CDR2 from the germline V gene are MNHEY and SVGEGT. This CDR3 has 16 residues.

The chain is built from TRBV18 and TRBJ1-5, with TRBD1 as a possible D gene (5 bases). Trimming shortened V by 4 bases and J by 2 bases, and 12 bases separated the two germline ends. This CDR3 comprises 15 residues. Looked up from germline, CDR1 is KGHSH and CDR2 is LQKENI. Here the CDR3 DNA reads TGTGCCAGCTCACTCCTCCGGGACGGCAATCAGCCCCAGCATTTT. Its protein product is CASSLLRDGNQPQHF.

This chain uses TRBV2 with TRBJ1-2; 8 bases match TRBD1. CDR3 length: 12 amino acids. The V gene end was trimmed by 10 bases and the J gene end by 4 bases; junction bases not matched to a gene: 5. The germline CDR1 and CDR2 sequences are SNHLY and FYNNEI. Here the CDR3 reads CATQDRAYGYTF. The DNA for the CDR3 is TGTGCCACCCAGGACAGGGCCTATGGCTACACCTTC.

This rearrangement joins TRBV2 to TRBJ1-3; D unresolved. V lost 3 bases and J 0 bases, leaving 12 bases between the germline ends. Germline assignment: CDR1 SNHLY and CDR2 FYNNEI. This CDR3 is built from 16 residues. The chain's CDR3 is CASSEEDLSSGNTIYF. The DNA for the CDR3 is TGTGCCAGCAGTGAGGAGGACCTGAGCTCTGGAAACACCATATATTTT.

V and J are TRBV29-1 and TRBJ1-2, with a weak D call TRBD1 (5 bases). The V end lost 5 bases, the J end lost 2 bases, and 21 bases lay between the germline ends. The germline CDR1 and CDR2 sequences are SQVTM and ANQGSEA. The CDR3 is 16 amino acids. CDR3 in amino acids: CSVPLVGENLNYGYTF. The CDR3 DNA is TGCAGCGTTCCGCTGGTAGGGGAAAATTTAAACTATGGCTACACCTTC.

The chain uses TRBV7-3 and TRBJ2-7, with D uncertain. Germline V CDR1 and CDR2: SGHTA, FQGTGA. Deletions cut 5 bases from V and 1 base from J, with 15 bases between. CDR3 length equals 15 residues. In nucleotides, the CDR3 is TGTGCCAGCAGCCAGACCGGGTCTCCTTCCTACGAGCAGTACTTC. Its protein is CASSQTGSPSYEQYF.

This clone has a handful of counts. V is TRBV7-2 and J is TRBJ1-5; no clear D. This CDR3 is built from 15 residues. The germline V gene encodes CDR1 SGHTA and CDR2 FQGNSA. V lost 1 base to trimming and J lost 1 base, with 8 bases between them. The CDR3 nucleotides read TGTGCCAGCAGCTTAGTACACAAGAGCAATCAGCCCCAGCATTTT. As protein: CASSLVHKSNQPQHF.

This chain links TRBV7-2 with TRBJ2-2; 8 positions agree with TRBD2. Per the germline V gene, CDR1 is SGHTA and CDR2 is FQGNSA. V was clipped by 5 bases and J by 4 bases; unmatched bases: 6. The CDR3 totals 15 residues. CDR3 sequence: CASSPRGGVTGELFF. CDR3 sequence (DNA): TGTGCCAGCAGCCCCCGGGGGGGCGTCACCGGGGAGCTGTTTTTT.

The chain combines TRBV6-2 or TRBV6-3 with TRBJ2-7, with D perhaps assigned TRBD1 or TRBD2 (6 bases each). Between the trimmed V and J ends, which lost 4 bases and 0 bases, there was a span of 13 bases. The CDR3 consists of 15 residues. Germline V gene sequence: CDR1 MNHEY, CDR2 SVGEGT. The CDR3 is CASSSTGAHSYEQYF. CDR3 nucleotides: TGTGCCAGCAGTTCCACGGGGGCCCACTCCTACGAGCAGTACTTC.

The CDR3 nucleotides read TGTGCCAGCGTCGGTACCTTCAGGGGTCCCTACGAGCAGTACTTC. The encoded protein is CASVGTFRGPYEQYF. The rearrangement uses TRBV21-1 and TRBJ2-7; the DNA was not compared with TRBD1, the D call given in the table. TRBV21-1 is deemed a pseudogene. The CDR3 spans 15 residues.

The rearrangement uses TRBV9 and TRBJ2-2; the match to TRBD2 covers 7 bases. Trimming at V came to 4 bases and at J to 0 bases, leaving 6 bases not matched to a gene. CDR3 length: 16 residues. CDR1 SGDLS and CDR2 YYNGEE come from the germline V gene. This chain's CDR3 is CASSPGGLANTGELFF. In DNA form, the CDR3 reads TGTGCCAGCAGCCCTGGAGGACTAGCGAACACCGGGGAGCTGTTTTTT.

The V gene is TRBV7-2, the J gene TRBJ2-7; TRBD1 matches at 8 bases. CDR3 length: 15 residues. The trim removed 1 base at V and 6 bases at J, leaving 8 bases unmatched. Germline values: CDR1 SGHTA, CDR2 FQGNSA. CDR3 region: CASSLGAGGGFEQYF. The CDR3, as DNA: TGTGCCAGCAGCTTAGGGGCAGGGGGCGGGTTCGAGCAGTACTTC.

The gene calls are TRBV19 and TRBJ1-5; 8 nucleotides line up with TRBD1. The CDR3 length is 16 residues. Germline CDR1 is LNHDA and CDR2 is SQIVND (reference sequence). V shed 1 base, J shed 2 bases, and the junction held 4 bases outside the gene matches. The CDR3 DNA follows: TGTGCCAGTAGTATAGTCAGGGGGCAGGGCAATCAGCCCCAGCATTTT. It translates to CASSIVRGQGNQPQHF.

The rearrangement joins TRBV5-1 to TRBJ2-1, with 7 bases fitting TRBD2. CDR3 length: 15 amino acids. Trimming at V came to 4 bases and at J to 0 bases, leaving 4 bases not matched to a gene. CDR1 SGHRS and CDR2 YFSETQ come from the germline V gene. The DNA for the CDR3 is TGCGCCAGCAGCATGATAGCGGGCTCCTACAATGAGCAGTTCTTC. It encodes CASSMIAGSYNEQFF. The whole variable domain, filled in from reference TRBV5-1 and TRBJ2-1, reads KAGVTQTPRYLIKTRGQQVTLSCSPISGHRSVSWYQQTPGQGLQFLFEYFSETQRNKGNFPGRFSGRQFSNSRSEMNVSTLELGDSALYLCASSMIAGSYNEQFFGPGTRLTVL.

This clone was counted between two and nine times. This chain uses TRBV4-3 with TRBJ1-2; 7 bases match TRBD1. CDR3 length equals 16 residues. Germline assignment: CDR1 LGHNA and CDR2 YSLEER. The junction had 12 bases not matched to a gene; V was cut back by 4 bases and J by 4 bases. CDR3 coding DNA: TGCGCCAGCAGCCGGCAACAGGGGATGGTGGTCTATGGCTACACCTTC. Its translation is CASSRQQGMVVYGYTF.

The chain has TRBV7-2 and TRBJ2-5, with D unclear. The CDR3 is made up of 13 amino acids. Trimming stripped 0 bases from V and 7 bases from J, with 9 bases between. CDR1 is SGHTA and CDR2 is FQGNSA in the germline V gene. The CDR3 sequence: CASSLAAELTQYF. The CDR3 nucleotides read TGTGCCAGCAGCTTAGCTGCGGAATTGACCCAGTACTTC.

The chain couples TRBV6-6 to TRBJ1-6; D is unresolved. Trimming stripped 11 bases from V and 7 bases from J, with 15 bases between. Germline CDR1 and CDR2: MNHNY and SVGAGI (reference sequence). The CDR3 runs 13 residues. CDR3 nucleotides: TGTGCCGGGCAAAGGACTGGGAATTCACCCCTCCACTTT. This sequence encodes CAGQRTGNSPLHF.

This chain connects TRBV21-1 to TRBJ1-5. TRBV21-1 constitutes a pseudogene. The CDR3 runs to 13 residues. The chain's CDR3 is CASSPSGDQPQHF. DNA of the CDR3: TGTGCCAGCAGCCCTTCGGGGGATCAGCCCCAGCATTTT.

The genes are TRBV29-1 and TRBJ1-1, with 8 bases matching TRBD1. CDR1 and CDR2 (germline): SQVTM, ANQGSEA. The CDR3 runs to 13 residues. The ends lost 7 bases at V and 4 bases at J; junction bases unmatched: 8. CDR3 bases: TGCAGCGCTGGGACAGGTCCTGGCACTGAAGCTTTCTTT. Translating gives CSAGTGPGTEAFF.

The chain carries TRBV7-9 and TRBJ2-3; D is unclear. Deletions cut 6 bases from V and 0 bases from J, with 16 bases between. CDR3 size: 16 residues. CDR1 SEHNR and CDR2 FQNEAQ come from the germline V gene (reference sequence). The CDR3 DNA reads TGTGCCAGCAGAAGTAAGGGCGGAACTAGCACAGATACGCAGTATTTT. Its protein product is CASRSKGGTSTDTQYF.

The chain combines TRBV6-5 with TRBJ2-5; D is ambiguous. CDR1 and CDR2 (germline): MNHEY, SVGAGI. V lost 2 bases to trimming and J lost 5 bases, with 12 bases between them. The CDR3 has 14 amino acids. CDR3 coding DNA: TGTGCCAGCAGTTACAGGGTTTCTGGGGAGACCCAGTACTTC. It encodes CASSYRVSGETQYF.

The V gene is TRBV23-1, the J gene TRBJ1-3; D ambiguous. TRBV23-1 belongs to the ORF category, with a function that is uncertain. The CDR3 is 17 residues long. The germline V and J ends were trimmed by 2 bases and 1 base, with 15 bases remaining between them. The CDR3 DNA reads TGCGCCAGCAGTCAACTGAATGGGAATGTGTCTGGAAACACCATATATTTT. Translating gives CASSQLNGNVSGNTIYF.

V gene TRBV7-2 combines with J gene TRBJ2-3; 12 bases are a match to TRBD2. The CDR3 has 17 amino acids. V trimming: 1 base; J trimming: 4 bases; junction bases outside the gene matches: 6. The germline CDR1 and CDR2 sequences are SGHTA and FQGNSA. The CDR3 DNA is TGTGCCAGCAGCTTAGGACTAGCGGGAGTCTCGGCAGATACGCAGTATTTT. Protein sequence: CASSLGLAGVSADTQYF. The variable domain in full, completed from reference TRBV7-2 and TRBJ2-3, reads GAGVSQSPSNKVTEKGKDVELRCDPISGHTALYWYRQSLGQGLEFLIYFQGNSAPDKSGLPSDRFSAERTGGSVSTLTIQRTQQEDSAVYLCASSLGLAGVSADTQYFGPGTRLTVL.

DNA of the CDR3: TGTGCCAGCAGCCAAGTTGGACAGCGCTCTGGGGCCAACGTCCTGACTTTC. The encoded protein is CASSQVGQRSGANVLTF. The genes are TRBV14 and TRBJ2-6, with a tentative D call TRBD1 (6 bases). The CDR3 loop spans 17 amino acids. Germline V gene lookup returns CDR1 SGHDN and CDR2 FVKESK. Between the trimmed V and J ends, which lost 1 base and 0 bases, there was a span of 10 bases.

The CDR3 reads CASSPGGTGGRYEQYF. The CDR3 nucleotides read TGTGCCAGCAGCCCCGGAGGGACAGGGGGAAGATACGAGCAGTACTTC. The chain recombines TRBV11-2 with TRBJ2-7; TRBD1 agrees at 11 bases. Looked up from germline, CDR1 is SGHAT and CDR2 is FQNNGV. The CDR3 is 16 residues long. With V trimmed by 5 bases and J by 4 bases, 10 bases remained unmatched.